The clone carrying this TCR beta chain was observed a handful of times. Its antigen is not identified. This same CDR3 is encoded by further DNA sequences in the sample. Germline V gives CDR1 PRHDT, CDR2 FYEKMQ (reference sequence). The trim removed 5 bases at V and 4 bases at J, leaving 4 bases unmatched. There are 14 residues in the CDR3. All patients were mismatch repair deficient, assessed by either PCR or immunohistochemistry. A few pembrolizumab responders had their TCRs sequenced. The record originates from a study of PD-1 blockade in mismatch repair-deficient tumors. Study conclusions and caveats: Tumor-resident clones, often undetectable pretreatment in blood, expanded then contracted after pembrolizumab.

Only in-frame clones appear in the TCRdb table, and some are missing; sequencing was by immunoSEQ multiplex PCR. The sample lists some 48,000 clones, approximately 84% occurring once. This chain uses TRBV13 with TRBJ1-1, with 10 bases that match TRBD1. The origin of this receptor is an adult with mismatch repair-deficient cancer. Source: peripheral blood, taken 20 weeks after starting pembrolizumab. The CDR3 region is CASSPRTGGTEAFF. CDR3 nucleotide sequence: TGTGCCAGCAGCCCCCGGACAGGGGGCACTGAAGCTTTCTTT.